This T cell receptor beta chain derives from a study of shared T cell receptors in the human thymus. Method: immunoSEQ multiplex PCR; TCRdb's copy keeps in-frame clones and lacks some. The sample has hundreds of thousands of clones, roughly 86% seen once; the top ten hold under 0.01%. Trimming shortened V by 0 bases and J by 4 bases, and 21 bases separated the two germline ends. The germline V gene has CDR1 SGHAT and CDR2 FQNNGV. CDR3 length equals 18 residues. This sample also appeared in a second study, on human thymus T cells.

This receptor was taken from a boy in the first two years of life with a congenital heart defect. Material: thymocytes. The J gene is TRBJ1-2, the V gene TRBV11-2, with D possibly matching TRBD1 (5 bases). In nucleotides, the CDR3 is TGTGCCAGCAGCTTAGAACCCAGGGCTCTCCGGCCGTCCTATGGCTACACCTTC. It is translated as CASSLEPRALRPSYGYTF.